This is a list of T cell receptor beta chains from one sample in a study of shared clonotypes between healthy human individuals. The assay was immunoSEQ multiplex PCR, and TCRdb's table has in-frame clones only and misses some. The sample has hundreds of thousands of clones; 74% are singletons. Sequencing input: memory CD4+ T cells sorted from blood. These TCRs come from a woman under 40 in good health. CDR3s include the opening cysteine and the closing phenylalanine or tryptophan.

J: TRBJ2-2
V: TRBV19
CDR3: CASSIAGANTGELFF

J: TRBJ2-7
V: TRBV11-2
CDR3: CASSLRGTSGRGEQYF

J: TRBJ2-5
V: TRBV5-1
CDR3: CASSLAAVEKETQYF

J: TRBJ2-7
V: TRBV19
CDR3: CAQRENLNEQYF

J: TRBJ1-4
V: TRBV7-9
CDR3: CASSPGDSSNEKLFF

J: TRBJ1-4
V: TRBV19
CDR3: CASAQFATNEKLFF

J: TRBJ2-2
V: TRBV11-3
CDR3: CASSLETGSGELFF

J: TRBJ1-1
V: TRBV6-1
CDR3: CASSEGLGEAFF

J: TRBJ2-7
V: TRBV6-5
CDR3: CASSKDRGYEQYF

J: TRBJ2-5
V: TRBV19
CDR3: CASSTGGWETQYF

J: TRBJ1-5
V: TRBV19
CDR3: CASAENHGTVSNQPQHF

J: TRBJ2-1
V: TRBV28
CDR3: CASSKIGTEQFF

J: TRBJ1-2
V: TRBV19
CDR3: CASRDKRPGGYTF

J: TRBJ2-5
V: TRBV5-1
CDR3: CASSLVGTSRAQYF

J: TRBJ2-7
V: TRBV10-1
CDR3: CASSPDRASYEQYF

J: TRBJ2-2
V: TRBV28
CDR3: CASSLSSENTGELFF

J: TRBJ1-2
V: TRBV28
CDR3: CASSFFPVGRAETYGYTF

J: TRBJ2-2
V: TRBV15
CDR3: CATSRVYWGSGTNTGELFF

J: TRBJ1-1
V: TRBV5-1
CDR3: CASRLTGLKRVMNTEAFF

J: TRBJ1-5
V: TRBV11-2
CDR3: CASSPGGGSSPENQPQHF

J: TRBJ2-2
V: TRBV7-3
CDR3: CASRRRRENGGELFF

J: TRBJ2-5
V: TRBV4-1
CDR3: CASSQGTSGREETQYF

J: TRBJ2-5
V: TRBV5-1
CDR3: CASYRDQETQYF

J: TRBJ1-1
V: TRBV27
CDR3: CASSFSGWNTEAFF

J: TRBJ1-1
V: TRBV6-1
CDR3: CASKGSLGSNTEAFF

J: TRBJ1-5
V: TRBV7-9
CDR3: CASSLTGGGQPQHF

J: TRBJ2-1
V: TRBV2
CDR3: CASSPGGKTANEQFF

J: TRBJ2-7
V: TRBV28
CDR3: CASKMTSGSQYEQYF

J: TRBJ2-1
V: TRBV7-9
CDR3: CASSLPGGTSGRYEQFF

J: TRBJ1-5
V: TRBV5-4
CDR3: CASRVGTVGNQPQHF

J: TRBJ1-1
V: TRBV2
CDR3: CASSDLGTVNTEAFF